The 32 T cell receptor beta chains below were found in one sample sequenced in a study of blood T cell repertoires in COVID-19. Only in-frame clones appear in the TCRdb table, and some are missing; sequencing was by immunoSEQ multiplex PCR. Of 150,000 or so clones listed, 75% to 90% were seen once; the top ten hold approximately 8%. Material for sequencing was peripheral blood. These receptors originate from a woman aged 55-75 years with COVID-19, enrolled during active disease.

V usage is TRBV25-1 and J usage is TRBJ2-1; 7 nucleotides line up with TRBD2. This CDR3 is 17 amino acids long. After removal of 5 bases from V and 3 bases from J, the junction contained 13 bases not matched to a gene. Germline V gene sequence: CDR1 MGHDK, CDR2 SYGVNS. The CDR3 loop reads CASSFLGGLEGYNEQFF. The CDR3 DNA reads TGTGCCAGCAGTTTTCTGGGCGGACTAGAGGGCTACAATGAGCAGTTCTTC.

This clone was seen a single time. The chain uses TRBV11-2 and TRBJ2-7; 7 nucleotides line up with TRBD1. The CDR3 length is 14 residues. The germline V gene has CDR1 SGHAT and CDR2 FQNNGV. V gave up 0 bases and J gave up 3 bases; unmatched junction bases: 2. CDR3 protein: CASSLEQGSYEQYF. In DNA, the CDR3 is TGTGCCAGCAGCTTAGAACAGGGGAGCTACGAGCAGTACTTC.

This chain links TRBV30 with TRBJ1-2; maybe TRBD1 (5 bases). V was shortened by 3 bases and J by 4 bases, with 6 bases between the two germline ends. This CDR3 has 11 residues. Germline CDR1 reads GTSNPN; CDR2 reads SVGIG (reference sequence). For the CDR3, the DNA is TGTGCCTGGAGGACAGCCTATGGCTACACCTTC. This translates into CAWRTAYGYTF.

The gene calls are TRBV27 and TRBJ2-5; 9 bases match TRBD1. Germline V CDR1 and CDR2: MNHEY, SMNVEV (reference sequence). The J segment lost 4 bases and the V segment lost 3 bases, leaving 6 bases of the junction unmatched. This CDR3 has 15 residues. The CDR3 sequence is CASSLGGQGGETQYF. As DNA, the CDR3 is TGTGCCAGCAGTTTGGGGGGACAGGGTGGAGAGACCCAGTACTTC.

This clone has a single count. The rearrangement links TRBV2 to TRBJ2-5; 7 bases align to TRBD2. Germline CDR1 SNHLY, CDR2 FYNNEI. This CDR3 has 14 amino acids. The J segment lost 0 bases and the V segment lost 6 bases, leaving 4 bases of the junction unmatched. The CDR3 is CASRPGGYQETQYF. CDR3 nucleotide sequence: TGTGCCAGCAGACCCGGGGGGTACCAAGAGACCCAGTACTTC.

The chain is built from TRBV7-2 and TRBJ1-3; 10 positions match TRBD1. The CDR3 covers 16 residues. Germline loops: CDR1 SGHTA, CDR2 FQGNSA. J gave up 2 bases and V 2 bases, and 3 bases lay outside the gene matches. The CDR3 nucleotides read TGTGCCAGCAGCTTATCCGGGACAGGGGCTGGAAACACCATATATTTT. Residues: CASSLSGTGAGNTIYF.

This clone was counted a single time. This chain uses TRBV5-6 with TRBJ1-5, with 9 bases that match TRBD1. The V segment lost 4 bases and the J segment 3 bases; nucleotides outside the gene matches: 14. The CDR3 runs to 18 residues. In germline, CDR1 is SGHDT, CDR2 YYEEEE. The CDR3 sequence: CASSQQHATGGDNQPQHF. Here the CDR3 DNA reads TGTGCCAGCAGCCAACAACACGCTACAGGGGGCGACAATCAGCCCCAGCATTTT.

V and J are TRBV5-1 and TRBJ2-5; 8 nucleotides align to TRBD2. Germline values: CDR1 SGHRS, CDR2 YFSETQ. After removal of 1 base from V and 4 bases from J, the junction contained 0 bases not matched to a gene. The CDR3 spans 13 residues. CDR3 coding DNA: TGCGCCAGCAGCTTGCGGGGGGGAGAGACCCAGTACTTC. It translates to CASSLRGGETQYF.

The table lists this clone with a count of one. For the CDR3, the DNA is TGCAGCGTTGAGAATAGAGGGGATACGCAGTATTTT. Its protein is CSVENRGDTQYF. The chain combines TRBV29-1 with TRBJ2-3; D might be TRBD2 (5 bases). This CDR3 has 12 amino acids. Per the germline V gene, CDR1 is SQVTM and CDR2 is ANQGSEA. Trimming shortened V by 3 bases and J by 6 bases, and 10 bases separated the two germline ends.

The chain couples TRBV6-4 to TRBJ1-3; D is undetermined. The V end lost 4 bases, the J end lost 0 bases, and 16 bases lay between the germline ends. Germline CDR1 and CDR2: MRHNA and SNTAGT. The CDR3 loop spans 17 amino acids. The CDR3 DNA sequence: TGTGCCAGCAGTGCGGTGGGCAGACCTAACTCTGGAAACACCATATATTTT. It yields the protein CASSAVGRPNSGNTIYF.

V gene TRBV27 combines with J gene TRBJ1-3, with D uncertain. The germline V and J ends were trimmed by 5 bases and 0 bases, with 8 bases remaining between them. Germline lookup yields CDR1 MNHEY and CDR2 SMNVEV (reference sequence). The CDR3 has 14 residues. This CDR3 is CASSSGGSGNTIYF. Written as DNA, the CDR3 is TGTGCCAGCAGTAGCGGAGGCTCTGGAAACACCATATATTTT.

This clone appeared a few times. The V and J genes are TRBV5-1 and TRBJ2-7, with 8 bases aligning to TRBD1. This CDR3 spans 13 amino acids. Unmatched junction bases numbered 5, after V lost 4 bases and J lost 5 bases. The V gene's germline CDR1 is SGHRS and CDR2 YFSETQ. The DNA for the CDR3 is TGCGCCAGCAGCGAACCAGGGGGCAACGAGCAGTACTTC. It translates to CASSEPGGNEQYF. Filled out from reference TRBV5-1 and TRBJ2-7, the complete variable domain reads KAGVTQTPRYLIKTRGQQVTLSCSPISGHRSVSWYQQTPGQGLQFLFEYFSETQRNKGNFPGRFSGRQFSNSRSEMNVSTLELGDSALYLCASSEPGGNEQYFGPGTRLTVT.

The chain carries TRBV7-8 and TRBJ1-1, with TRBD1 identical over 9 bases. V trimming: 7 bases; J trimming: 5 bases; junction bases outside the gene matches: 8. Looked up from germline, CDR1 is SGHVS and CDR2 is FQNEAQ. CDR3 length equals 14 residues. As DNA, the CDR3 is TGTGCCAGCACGGCAACAGGGGGCTGGACTGAAGCTTTCTTT. This sequence encodes CASTATGGWTEAFF. Complete variable domain (other parts from reference TRBV7-8 and TRBJ1-1): GAGVSQSPRYKVAKRGQDVALRCDPISGHVSLFWYQQALGQGPEFLTYFQNEAQLDKSGLPSDRFFAERPEGSVSTLKIQRTQQEDSAVYLCASTATGGWTEAFFGQGTRLTVV.

Here the CDR3 DNA reads TGTGCCAGCAGCCGCCAAATAACCGGACAGAGCTATGGCTACACCTTC. It codes for CASSRQITGQSYGYTF. The chain recombines TRBV3-1 (or the pseudogene TRBV3-2) with TRBJ1-2, with D perhaps TRBD1 (6 bases). Trimming shortened V by 4 bases and J by 4 bases, and 19 bases separated the two germline ends. The CDR3 consists of 16 residues. The germline CDR1 and CDR2 sequences are LGHDT and YNNKEL (reference sequence).

The sample holds a few counts of this clone. The V and J genes are TRBV18 and TRBJ1-5; TRBD1 aligns across 7 bases. This CDR3 spans 14 amino acids. V was clipped by 1 base and J by 4 bases; unmatched bases: 1. Germline CDR1 reads KGHSH; CDR2 reads LQKENI. The CDR3 sequence: CASSPRTGNQPQHF. In DNA form, the CDR3 reads TGTGCCAGCTCACCACGGACAGGTAATCAGCCCCAGCATTTT.

V usage is TRBV18 and J usage is TRBJ2-3; tentative D call: TRBD2 (5 bases). The CDR3 sequence is 15 residues long. The V gene lost 5 bases and the J gene lost 0 bases, with 12 bases spanning the gap. Looked up from germline, CDR1 is KGHSH and CDR2 is LQKENI. The CDR3 DNA reads as TGTGCCAGCTCATCGAGCGGATCTAGCACAGATACGCAGTATTTT. This gives the protein CASSSSGSSTDTQYF.

V is TRBV5-4 and J is TRBJ1-6, with D possibly matching TRBD1 (5 bases). V lost 4 bases, J lost 13 bases, and 15 bases lay in between. CDR3 size: 13 residues. In germline, CDR1 is SGHNT, CDR2 YYREEE (reference sequence). The CDR3 spells CASSLGQGVPLHF. Written as DNA, the CDR3 is TGTGCCAGCAGCCTCGGGCAAGGGGTCCCCCTCCACTTT.

The chain recombines TRBV18 with TRBJ1-2; 8 nucleotides line up with TRBD1. Germline assignment: CDR1 KGHSH and CDR2 LQKENI. Trimming took 3 bases from V and 3 from J; bases not matched to a gene: 12. The CDR3 spans 17 residues. CDR3 region: CASSPPDRDGGYYGYTF. In DNA form, the CDR3 reads TGTGCCAGCTCACCGCCGGACAGGGATGGGGGCTACTATGGCTACACCTTC.

The chain uses TRBV6-2 or TRBV6-3 and TRBJ1-5, with 10 nucleotides matching TRBD1. V lost 4 bases, J lost 5 bases, and 11 bases stayed unmatched. The CDR3 has 17 residues. CDR1 and CDR2 from the germline V gene are MNHEY and SVGEGT. The CDR3 region has the DNA TGTGCCAGCAGTTCCCGGGACAGGGGCAACCACCATCAGCCCCAGCATTTT. Translation: CASSSRDRGNHHQPQHF.

V is TRBV28 and J is TRBJ2-7, with D possibly being TRBD1 (5 bases). The ends were cut back, 3 bases at V and 0 bases at J, with 12 bases in the middle. Per the germline V gene, CDR1 is MDHEN and CDR2 is SYDVKM. This CDR3 has 15 amino acids. CDR3 nucleotides: TGTGCCAGCAGTTTTCAAGGGGCGCGCTCCTACGAGCAGTACTTC. It encodes CASSFQGARSYEQYF. The entire variable domain, with the rest obtained from reference TRBV28 and TRBJ2-7, is as follows: DVKVTQSSRYLVKRTGEKVFLECVQDMDHENMFWYRQDPGLGLRLIYFSYDVKMKEKGDIPEGYSVSREKKERFSLILESASTNQTSMYLCASSFQGARSYEQYFGPGTRLTVT.

This chain's CDR3 is CASSQDPGRGGRGEQFF. In nucleotides, the CDR3 is TGTGCCAGCAGCCAAGATCCCGGACGGGGTGGACGTGGTGAGCAGTTCTTC. This chain joins TRBV4-2 and TRBJ2-1; D might be TRBD2 (5 bases). Trimming stripped 0 bases from V and 9 bases from J, with 21 bases between. Germline V gene lookup returns CDR1 LGHNA and CDR2 YNFKEQ. The CDR3 runs to 17 residues.

This clone was counted at least ten times. The gene calls are TRBV6-2 or TRBV6-3 and TRBJ1-2, with no clear D. This CDR3 contains 13 residues. Germline CDR1 MNHEY, CDR2 SVGEGT. V was pared by 2 bases and J by 5 bases, with 9 bases between. This CDR3 is CASSYEAEYGYTF. CDR3 DNA: TGTGCCAGCAGTTACGAGGCGGAGTATGGCTACACCTTC.

The chain links TRBV9 to TRBJ2-3, with 10 nucleotides matching TRBD2. The CDR3 runs 18 residues. V shed 0 bases, J shed 3 bases, and the junction held 10 bases outside the gene matches. Germline CDR1 reads SGDLS; CDR2 reads YYNGEE. In DNA, the CDR3 is TGTGCCAGCAGCGTAGAAGGTAGCGGGGGGACGGGGACAGATACGCAGTATTTT. It yields the protein CASSVEGSGGTGTDTQYF.

The J gene is TRBJ2-5, the V gene TRBV19; the match to TRBD2 covers 7 bases. CDR3 length equals 12 residues. Germline CDR1 is LNHDA and CDR2 is SQIVND (reference sequence). The CDR3 reads CAAGVPRETQYF. DNA for the CDR3: TGTGCTGCGGGGGTCCCCCGCGAGACCCAGTACTTC. The entire variable domain, with the rest obtained from reference TRBV19 and TRBJ2-5, is as follows: DGGITQSPKYLFRKEGQNVTLSCEQNLNHDAMYWYRQDPGQGLRLIYYSQIVNDFQKGDIAEGYSVSREKKESFPLTVTSAQKNPTAFYLCAAGVPRETQYFGPGTRLLVL.

The chain couples TRBV18 to TRBJ2-7; 9 nucleotides match TRBD2. CDR1 and CDR2 from the germline V gene are KGHSH and LQKENI. V lost 3 bases, J lost 0 bases, and 6 bases stayed unmatched. This CDR3 region has 16 residues. Here the CDR3 reads CASSPSAGGDSYEQYF. The CDR3 nucleotides read TGTGCCAGCTCACCCTCGGCGGGGGGGGACTCCTACGAGCAGTACTTC. Full variable domain (remainder filled in from reference TRBV18 and TRBJ2-7): NAGVMQNPRHLVRRRGQEARLRCSPMKGHSHVYWYRQLPEEGLKFMVYLQKENIIDESGMPKERFSAEFPKEGPSILRIQQVVRGDSAAYFCASSPSAGGDSYEQYFGPGTRLTVT.

This clone was seen once. J is TRBJ1-5 and V is TRBV3-1 (or the pseudogene TRBV3-2), with 9 bases lining up with TRBD1. V shed 4 bases and J 1 base; nucleotides not matched to a gene: 8. This CDR3 is built from 17 residues. CDR1 LGHDT and CDR2 YNNKEL come from the germline V gene (reference sequence). CDR3 nucleotides: TGTGCCAGCAGCCCCCATAGGGGGACAGGGAGCAATCAGCCCCAGCATTTT. Translated, it gives CASSPHRGTGSNQPQHF.

The V gene is TRBV10-1, the J gene TRBJ2-7; D unclear. V was clipped by 0 bases and J by 5 bases, with 8 bases between them. Germline values: CDR1 WNHNN, CDR2 SYGVQD (reference sequence). The CDR3 covers 13 residues. CDR3 coding DNA: TGCGCCAGCAGTGAGTCTCCAGTTGACGAGCAGTACTTC. Amino acids: CASSESPVDEQYF.

The chain carries TRBV10-1 and TRBJ2-2; the match to TRBD1 covers 7 bases. The CDR3 sequence is 16 residues long. The V gene end was trimmed by 3 bases and the J gene end by 6 bases; junction bases not matched to a gene: 10. Germline CDR1 and CDR2: WNHNN and SYGVQD (reference sequence). The CDR3, as DNA: TGCGCCAGCAGTGACCTTGGGACAGACCGGTCCGGGGAGCTGTTTTTT. This encodes CASSDLGTDRSGELFF.

The rearrangement links TRBV29-1 to TRBJ2-3; D might be TRBD1 (6 bases). The V end was cut by 4 bases, the J end by 4 bases, with 15 bases between. The CDR3 runs to 14 residues. CDR1 and CDR2 (germline): SQVTM, ANQGSEA. In nucleotides, the CDR3 is TGCAGCGTTGCCCCACAGGGTGGGGCAGATACGCAGTATTTT. This gives the protein CSVAPQGGADTQYF.

The rearrangement links TRBV2 to TRBJ1-2, with D uncertain. The ends were cut back, 5 bases at V and 7 bases at J, with 17 bases in the middle. This CDR3 region has 14 residues. CDR1 is SNHLY, CDR2 FYNNEI, per germline. The CDR3 region is CASSPTQPAGGYTF. CDR3 sequence (DNA): TGTGCCAGCAGTCCGACTCAACCCGCGGGTGGCTACACCTTC.

This sequence joins TRBV11-3 and TRBJ2-3; 8 bases fit TRBD1. The CDR3 is made up of 17 amino acids. The V gene end was trimmed by 0 bases and the J gene end by 2 bases; junction bases not matched to a gene: 7. Germline loops: CDR1 SGHNT, CDR2 YENEEA. This CDR3 is CASSLERGQDYTDTQYF. The CDR3 coding sequence is TGTGCCAGCAGCTTAGAACGGGGACAGGATTACACAGATACGCAGTATTTT.

The chain links TRBV20-1 to TRBJ2-7; TRBD2 agrees at 11 bases. V shed 3 bases, J shed 3 bases, and the junction held 4 bases outside the gene matches. This CDR3 spans 14 amino acids. Germline assignment: CDR1 DFQATT and CDR2 SNEGSKA (reference sequence). The CDR3 loop is CSASYSGGGYEQYF. The CDR3 DNA is TGCAGTGCTAGTTATAGCGGGGGGGGCTACGAGCAGTACTTC.